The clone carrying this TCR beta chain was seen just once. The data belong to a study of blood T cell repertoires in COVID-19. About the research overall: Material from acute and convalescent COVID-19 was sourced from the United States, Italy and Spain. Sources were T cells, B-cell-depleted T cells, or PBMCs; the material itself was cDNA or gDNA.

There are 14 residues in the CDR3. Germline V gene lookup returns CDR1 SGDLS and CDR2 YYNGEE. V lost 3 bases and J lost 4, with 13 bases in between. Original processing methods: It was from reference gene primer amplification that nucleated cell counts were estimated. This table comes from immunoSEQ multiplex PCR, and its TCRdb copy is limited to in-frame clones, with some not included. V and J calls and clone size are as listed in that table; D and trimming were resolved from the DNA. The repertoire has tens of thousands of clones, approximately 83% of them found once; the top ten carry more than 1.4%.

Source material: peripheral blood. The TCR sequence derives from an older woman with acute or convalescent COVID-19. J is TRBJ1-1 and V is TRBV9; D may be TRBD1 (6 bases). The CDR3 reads CASSGGGPVTEAFF. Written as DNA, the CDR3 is TGTGCCAGCAGCGGCGGGGGGCCGGTCACTGAAGCTTTCTTT.